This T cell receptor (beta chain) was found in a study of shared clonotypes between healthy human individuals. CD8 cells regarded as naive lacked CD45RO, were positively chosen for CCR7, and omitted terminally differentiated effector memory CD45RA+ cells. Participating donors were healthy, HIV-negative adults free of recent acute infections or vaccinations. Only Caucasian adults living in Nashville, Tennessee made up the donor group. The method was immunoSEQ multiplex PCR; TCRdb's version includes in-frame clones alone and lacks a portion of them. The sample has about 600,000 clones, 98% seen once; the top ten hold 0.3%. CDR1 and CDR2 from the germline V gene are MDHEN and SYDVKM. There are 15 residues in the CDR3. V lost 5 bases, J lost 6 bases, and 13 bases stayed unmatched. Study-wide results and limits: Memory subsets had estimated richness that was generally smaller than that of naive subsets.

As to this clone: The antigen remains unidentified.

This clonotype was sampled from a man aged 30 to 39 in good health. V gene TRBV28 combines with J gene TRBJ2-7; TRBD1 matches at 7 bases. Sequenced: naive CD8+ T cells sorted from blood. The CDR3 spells CASSTHPGGLGEQYF. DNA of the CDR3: TGTGCCAGCAGTACACACCCAGGGGGTTTAGGCGAGCAGTACTTC.